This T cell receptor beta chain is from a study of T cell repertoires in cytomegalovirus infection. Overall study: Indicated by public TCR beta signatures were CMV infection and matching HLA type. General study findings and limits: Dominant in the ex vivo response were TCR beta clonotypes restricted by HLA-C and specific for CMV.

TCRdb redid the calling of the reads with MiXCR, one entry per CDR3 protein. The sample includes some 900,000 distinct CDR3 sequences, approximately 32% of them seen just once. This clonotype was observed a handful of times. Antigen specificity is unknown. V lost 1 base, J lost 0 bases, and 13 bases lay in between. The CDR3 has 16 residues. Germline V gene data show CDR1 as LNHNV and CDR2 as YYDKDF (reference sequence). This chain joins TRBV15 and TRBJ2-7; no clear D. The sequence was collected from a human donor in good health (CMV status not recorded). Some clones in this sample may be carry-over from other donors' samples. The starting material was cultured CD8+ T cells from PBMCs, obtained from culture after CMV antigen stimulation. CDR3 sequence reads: CATSRVPLYTSYEQYF. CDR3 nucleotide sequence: TGTGCCACCAGCAGAGTTCCGTTATATACCTCCTACGAGCAGTACTTC. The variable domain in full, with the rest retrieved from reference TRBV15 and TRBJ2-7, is DAMVIQNPRYQVTQFGKPVTLSCSQTLNHNVMYWYQQKSSQAPKLLFHYYDKDFNNEADTPDNFQSRRPNTSFCFLDIRSPGLGDTAMYLCATSRVPLYTSYEQYFGPGTRLTVT.